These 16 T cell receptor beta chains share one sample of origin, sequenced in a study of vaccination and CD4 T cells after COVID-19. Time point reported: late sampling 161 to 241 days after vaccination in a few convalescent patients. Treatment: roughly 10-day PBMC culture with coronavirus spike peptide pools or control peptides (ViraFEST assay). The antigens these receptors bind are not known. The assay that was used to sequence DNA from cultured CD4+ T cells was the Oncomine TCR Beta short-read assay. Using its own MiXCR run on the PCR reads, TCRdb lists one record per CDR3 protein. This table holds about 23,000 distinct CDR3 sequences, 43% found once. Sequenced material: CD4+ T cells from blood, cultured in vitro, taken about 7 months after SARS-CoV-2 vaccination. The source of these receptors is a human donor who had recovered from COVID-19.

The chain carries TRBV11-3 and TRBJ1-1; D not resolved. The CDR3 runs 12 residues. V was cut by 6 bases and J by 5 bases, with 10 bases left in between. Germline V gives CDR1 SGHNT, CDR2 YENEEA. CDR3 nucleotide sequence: TGTGCCAGCAGTAAAGGTGGGACTGAAGCTTTCTTT. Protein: CASSKGGTEAFF. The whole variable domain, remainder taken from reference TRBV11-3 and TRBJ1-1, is EAGVVQSPRYKIIEKKQPVAFWCNPISGHNTLYWYLQNLGQGPELLIRYENEEAVDDSQLPKDRFSAERLKGVDSTLKIQPAELGDSAVYLCASSKGGTEAFFGQGTRLTVV.

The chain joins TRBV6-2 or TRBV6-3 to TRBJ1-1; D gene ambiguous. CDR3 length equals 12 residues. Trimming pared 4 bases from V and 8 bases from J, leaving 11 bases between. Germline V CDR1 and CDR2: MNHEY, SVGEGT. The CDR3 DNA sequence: TGTGCCAGCAGTTTATATAGGCGGGAAGCTTTCTTT. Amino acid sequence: CASSLYRREAFF.

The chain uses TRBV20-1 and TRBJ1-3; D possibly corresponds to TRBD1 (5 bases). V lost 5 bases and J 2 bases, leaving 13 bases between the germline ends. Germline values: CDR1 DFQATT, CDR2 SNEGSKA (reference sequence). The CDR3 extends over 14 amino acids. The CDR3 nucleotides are TGCAGTGCTGGGCGGGGGAGAACTGGAAACACCATATATTTT. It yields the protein CSAGRGRTGNTIYF.

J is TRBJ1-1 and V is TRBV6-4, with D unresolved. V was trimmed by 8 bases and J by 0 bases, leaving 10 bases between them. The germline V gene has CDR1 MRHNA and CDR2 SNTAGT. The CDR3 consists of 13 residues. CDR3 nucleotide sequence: TGTGCCAGCTCAAGGGTGATGAACACTGAAGCTTTCTTT. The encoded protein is CASSRVMNTEAFF.

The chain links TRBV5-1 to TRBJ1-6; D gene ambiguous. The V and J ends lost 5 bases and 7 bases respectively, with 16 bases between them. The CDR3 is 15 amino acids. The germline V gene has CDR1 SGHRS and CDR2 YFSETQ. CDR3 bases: TGCGCCAGCAGGGCCACCCCGGCGGAGAATTCACCCCTCCACTTT. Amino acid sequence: CASRATPAENSPLHF.

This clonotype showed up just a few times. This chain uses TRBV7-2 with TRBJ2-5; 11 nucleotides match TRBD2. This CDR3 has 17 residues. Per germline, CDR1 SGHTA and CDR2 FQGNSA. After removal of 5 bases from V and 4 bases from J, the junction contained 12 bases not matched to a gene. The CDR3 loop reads CASSTGAGLAEIETQYF. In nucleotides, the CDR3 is TGTGCCAGCAGCACCGGCGCGGGACTAGCGGAGATAGAGACCCAGTACTTC.

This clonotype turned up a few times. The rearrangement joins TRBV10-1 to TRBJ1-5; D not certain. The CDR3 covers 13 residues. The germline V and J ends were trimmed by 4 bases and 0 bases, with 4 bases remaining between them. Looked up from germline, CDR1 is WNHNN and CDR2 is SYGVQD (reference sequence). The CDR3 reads CASSGNSNQPQHF. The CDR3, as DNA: TGCGCCAGCAGTGGGAATAGCAATCAGCCCCAGCATTTT.

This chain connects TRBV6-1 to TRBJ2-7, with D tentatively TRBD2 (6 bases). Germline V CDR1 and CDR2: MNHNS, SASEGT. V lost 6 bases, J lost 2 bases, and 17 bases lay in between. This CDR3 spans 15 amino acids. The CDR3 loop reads CASSLMKVAAYEQYF. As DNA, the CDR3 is TGTGCCAGCAGCCTAATGAAGGTAGCGGCCTACGAGCAGTACTTC.

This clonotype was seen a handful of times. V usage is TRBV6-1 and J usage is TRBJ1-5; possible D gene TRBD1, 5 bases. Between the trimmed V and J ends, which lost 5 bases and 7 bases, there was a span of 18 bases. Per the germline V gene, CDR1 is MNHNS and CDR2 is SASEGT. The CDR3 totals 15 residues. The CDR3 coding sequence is TGTGCCAGCAGTCCCAGGAGTCCAGGGTCCCAGCCCCAGCATTTT. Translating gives CASSPRSPGSQPQHF.

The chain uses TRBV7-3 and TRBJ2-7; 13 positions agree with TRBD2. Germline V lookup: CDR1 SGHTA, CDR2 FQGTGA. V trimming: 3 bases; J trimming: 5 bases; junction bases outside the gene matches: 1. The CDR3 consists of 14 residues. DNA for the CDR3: TGTGCCAGCAGCTTGGGGACTAGCGGGAACGAGCAGTACTTC. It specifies CASSLGTSGNEQYF.

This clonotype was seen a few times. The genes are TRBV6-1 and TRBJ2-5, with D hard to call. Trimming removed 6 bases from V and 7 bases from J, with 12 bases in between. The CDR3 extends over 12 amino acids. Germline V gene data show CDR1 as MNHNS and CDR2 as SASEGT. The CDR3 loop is CASSSEMGTQYF. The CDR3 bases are TGTGCCAGCAGCAGCGAGATGGGGACCCAGTACTTC.

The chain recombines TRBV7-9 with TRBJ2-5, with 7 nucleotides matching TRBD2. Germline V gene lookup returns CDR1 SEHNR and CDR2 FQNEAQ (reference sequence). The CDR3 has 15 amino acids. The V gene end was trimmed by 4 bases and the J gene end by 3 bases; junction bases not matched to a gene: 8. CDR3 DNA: TGTGCCAGCAGCTCGGGACGGGGGGAGGAAGAGACCCAGTACTTC. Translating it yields CASSSGRGEEETQYF.

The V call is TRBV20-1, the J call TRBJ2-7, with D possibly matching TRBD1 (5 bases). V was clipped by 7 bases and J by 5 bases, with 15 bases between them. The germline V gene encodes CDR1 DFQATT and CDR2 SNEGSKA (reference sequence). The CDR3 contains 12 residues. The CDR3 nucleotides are TGCAGTGTGTTTCAGGGAATAGACGAGCAGTACTTC. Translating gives CSVFQGIDEQYF.

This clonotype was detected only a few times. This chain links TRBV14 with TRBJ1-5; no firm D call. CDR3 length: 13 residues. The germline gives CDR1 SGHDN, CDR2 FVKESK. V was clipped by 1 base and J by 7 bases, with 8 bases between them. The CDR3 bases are TGTGCCAGCAGCCAAGGGAAGTACCAGCCCCAGCATTTT. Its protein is CASSQGKYQPQHF.

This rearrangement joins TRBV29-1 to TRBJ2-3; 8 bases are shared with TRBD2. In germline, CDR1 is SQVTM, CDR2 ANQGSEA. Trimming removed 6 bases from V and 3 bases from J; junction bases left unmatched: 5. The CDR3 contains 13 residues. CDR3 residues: CSVNAGGTDTQYF. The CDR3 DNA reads TGCAGCGTGAATGCGGGAGGAACAGATACGCAGTATTTT.

The DNA of the CDR3 is TGTGCCAGTAGTCCCTCACTAGCGGGTATGTACGAGCAGTACTTC. Protein sequence: CASSPSLAGMYEQYF. V gene TRBV19 combines with J gene TRBJ2-7; 9 positions agree with TRBD2. This CDR3 is built from 15 residues. The ends lost 5 bases at V and 4 bases at J; junction bases unmatched: 9. Per germline, CDR1 LNHDA and CDR2 SQIVND (reference sequence).